This TCR beta chain was recovered during a study of cytomegalovirus exposure and HLA in healthy donors (dated by TCRdb to about 2017). Describing the broader study: According to an earlier analysis of 450 to 650 of the donors, about 170 million T cells yielded roughly 110 million unique TCR beta sequences and about 300 Gb of sequence data. The study was designed to test whether signatures of past pathogen exposure could be identified by cataloging public T cell receptors. Typing coverage varied by locus: roughly 629-640 donors for A, B, C, DRB1 and DQB1; approximately 500 for DQA1; approximately 610 for DPA1; approximately 450 for DPB1. The study profiled the T cell repertoires of fewer than 850 subjects by immunosequencing and related them to cytomegalovirus serostatus. To predict cytomegalovirus infection status, the study combined high-throughput TCR immunosequencing, statistical association of individual TCRs with disease status, and machine learning. An earlier analysis of 587 of the donors used high-throughput TCR beta sequencing to judge whether each TCR beta V gene segment behaved as functional or pseudogenic. In a later genetic analysis, genome-wide SNP genotypes for about three fifths of the roughly 670 donors were used, and that subset was treated as a discovery cohort. Donor age, sex, ethnicity and CMV serostatus were compiled alongside the repertoire data. Among the approximately 400 genotyped donors, under 90% belonged to the genetic ancestry cluster associated with self-reported Caucasian donors. Both class I and class II loci were covered by HLA typing, at four-digit resolution. On average, roughly 240,000 unique TCR beta nucleotide sequences were sequenced per donor among about 400 genotyped donors of the cohort, with 15% to 20% of those sequences being non-productive. In a later analysis, previously published TCR beta repertoires from about 670 donors were re-analyzed and high-resolution HLA genotyping was added so that TCR occurrence patterns could be studied. Because of strong linkage in the cohort, roughly five DR-DQ haplotypes were treated as single units for association and clustering. A separate validation cohort of roughly 110 different subjects was used in addition to the roughly 700-subject first cohort. All discovery cohort repertoires had been generated on a single sequencing platform. Rather than using new phenotypic data, the later analysis identified candidate immune exposures from TCR beta sequences and from how often those sequences occurred across donors. An early release covering roughly 640 HLA-typed donors comprised roughly 300 gigabases of sequencing data and 85 million to 100 million unique TCR sequences. What the study reported, not specific to this receptor: In this cohort, only TCR beta chains were sequenced, and detectable features were limited by the absence of alpha or paired-chain data. Compared with the roughly 700-donor mean, donors in an Asian-associated ancestry cluster had fewer N-insertions in productive TCRs, according to a later genetic analysis. Presence/absence analyses assumed roughly uniform sequencing depth across donors, an assumption that may not hold. Three of the identified cytomegalovirus-associated TCR beta chains were confirmed in vitro to be specific for cytomegalovirus antigens. A later analysis found that TCR association rates varied across HLA loci, with DRB1 alleles showing the most associated TCRs and HLA-C alleles the fewest. The classifier was reported to diagnose cytomegalovirus status with high specificity and sensitivity in both the original cohort and the validation cohort. For the cohort, immune exposure information was limited to CMV serostatus. Most TCR sequences were observed very rarely across donors, whereas some public TCRs were present in many individuals. A total of 164 TCR beta chains were listed by the study as associated with cytomegalovirus. In a later analysis, most CMV-associated TCR beta chains were found to appear HLA-restricted, with HLA associations seemingly driven largely by CMV exposure. When HLA alleles, especially DR and DQ, strongly co-occurred, TCR associations were difficult to assign to individual alleles. It was suggested by the authors that the approach could potentially be generalized to other disease states and immunological phenotypes. At a false discovery rate of 0.05, a later analysis linked 16,951 TCR beta sequences to specific HLA alleles. Some IMGT-functional V segments, including TRBV6-2 and TRBV6-3, could not be told apart with the 87-base-pair reads, so those segments were excluded. A further reported finding was that TCR beta sequences accurately predicted the HLA-A and HLA-B alleles for most subjects in the first cohort. In a later analysis, HLA-associated TCR beta chains showed more clonal expansion and lower generation probabilities than non-associated chains that were equally common. Because HLA typing was missing for some donors at each locus, association tests included only the typed subset. An association between a missense DCLRE1C variant and V-gene and J-gene trimming of TCR beta chains was found in a later genetic analysis and replicated in an independent cohort. Broadly in line with IMGT annotations, most TCR beta V segments showed up in productive rearrangements about 87% or about 30% of the time in an earlier analysis of a few hundred of the donors. A cluster of highly shared sequence variants was judged likely to be a technical artifact of the sequencing pipeline. Seventeen rarely observed V segments, including chromosome 9 orphons, were excluded from the earlier analysis of about 610 of the donors because counts were too low. A later analysis reported that several top co-occurrence clusters appeared linked to parvovirus B19, influenza, CMV and Epstein-Barr virus. Linkage disequilibrium might explain the correlated functional status among segregating V segments, but an unknown experimental factor could not be excluded.

Trimming costs V 5 bases and J 0 bases, and their ends lie 11 bases apart. In the germline V gene, CDR1 corresponds to SGHTA and CDR2 to FQGNSA. The CDR3 has 15 amino acids, counting the end cysteine and phenylalanine. Only the CDR3 DNA stays, 45 bases, in frame from base 1. In total, just over 650 healthy bone marrow donors made up the cohort. At the time of sampling, all cohort members were nominally healthy, though unrecorded immune exposures were likely present. The donor tested CMV seropositive and was one of the 289 seropositive cohort members. Every donor gave a peripheral blood sample, and the peripheral blood mononuclear cells from that sample were used for TCR beta sequencing. Genomic DNA extraction from the blood cell samples was performed with the Qiagen DNeasy Blood Extraction Kit. Library preparation was by the immunoSEQ multiplex PCR assay. For the multiplex PCR, a mixture combining 60 forward primers for TCR Vbeta segments and 13 reverse primers for TCR Jbeta segments was used. The CDR3 region of rearranged TCR beta genes was amplified from genomic DNA by a multiplex PCR assay. The amplified TCR beta libraries were sequenced on the Illumina HiSeq System as 87-base-pair reads. In the authors' own workflow: A later analysis counted about 80 million unique TCR beta chains across the 550 to 800 repertoires, and some 11 million of these chains were shared by at least two donors. Raw reads were error-corrected and collapsed into unique sequences with a nearest-neighbor algorithm that merged closely related sequences to remove PCR and sequencing errors. CDR3 sequences were aligned to IMGT reference sequences to assign V, D and J gene segments. For a sequence to be retained, a match of at least six nucleotides to both a V gene segment and a J gene segment was required. Rearrangements were called productive when the CDR3 lacked stop codons and stayed in frame with V and J; all others were non-productive. Following IMGT convention, CDR3 was defined as the stretch from the second conserved V-encoded cysteine up to the conserved J-encoded phenylalanine. The earlier analysis of 500 to 650 of the donors excluded any sequence lacking an unambiguous match to a single V gene segment. In an earlier analysis of more than 500 of the donors, a V segment was called functional when productive rearrangements were above 56.7%, and segregating when the standard deviation between donors exceeded 5%. A statistical classification framework was built for diagnosing cytomegalovirus status from the catalog of TCR beta chain sequences. V and J gene assignment, in a later analysis, came from comparing TCR nucleotide sequences with IMGT/GENE-DB human TR gene sequences. A later analysis assigned CDR3 sequences and most-parsimonious VDJ recombination scenarios with the TCRdist pipeline. A later analysis defined each TCR beta chain by its CDR3 amino acid sequence plus V-gene family, and excluded reads lacking a unique V-gene family. A later analysis removed 500 to 600 highly shared, low-generation-probability nucleotide sequences to deal with suspected cross-contamination and a sequencing artifact. A later analysis calculated a clonal expansion index for each public chain from normalized within-repertoire ranks of inferred template counts. In a later analysis, generation probabilities were computed using a VDJ recombination model fitted to out-of-frame rearrangements, and the results were checked against IGoR. In a later analysis, TCR-TCR, TCR-HLA and TCR-CMV co-occurrence was scored with hypergeometric tests, and a repertoire-size bias correction was applied to TCR pairs. A later analysis estimated false discovery rates by permuting HLA or CMV assignments 20 times. In a later analysis, co-occurring TCRs were grouped with DBSCAN, and TCRdist sequence similarity was added when clustering was performed within HLA-allele-positive subsets. Repertoires with fewer than 30,000 or more than 120,000 public chains were left out of co-occurrence clustering, as were roughly five repertoires with anomalous nucleotide sharing. TCRdb's version of the immuneACCESS table is confined to in-frame rearrangements and falls short of the full clone set. An unresolved V gene accounts for under half of the shortfall where checked; the remainder is of unknown origin. V, J and clone size derive from that table, while D and trimming were established from the DNA sequence. For this sample the table gives about 79,000 clones, of which around 70% were detected only once. About 9.1% of the sample rests with the top ten.

This clone was detected only a few times. The target of this receptor is not known. Base qualities were left out, and no much larger clone turns up one base away. Sequenced material: PBMCs. The sequence joins TRBV7-2 to TRBJ2-1; too little of a D gene remains to name it. This receptor was obtained from a man aged 35 to 55 in good health and CMV-seropositive. The DNA reads as follows: TGTGCCAGCAGCCTAGAGGCGGTCTCCTACAATGAGCAGTTCTTC. The encoded protein is CASSLEAVSYNEQFF.